Shown below are 12 T cell receptor beta chains from a single sample sequenced in a study of blood T cell repertoires in COVID-19. Profiling relied on immunoSEQ multiplex PCR, and the TCRdb table lists in-frame clones only, not all of them. Of around 100,000 clones in the sample, approximately 89% were seen once. Sequenced: peripheral blood. The origin of the receptors is a man aged 40-55 years with acute or convalescent COVID-19.

V gene TRBV3-1 (or the pseudogene TRBV3-2) combines with J gene TRBJ1-2; TRBD1 might be the D (5 bases). The length of the CDR3 is 13 residues. The V gene lost 3 bases and the J gene lost 2 bases, with 7 bases spanning the gap. From germline, CDR1 is LGHDT and CDR2 YNNKEL (reference sequence). The CDR3, as DNA: TGTGCCAGCAGCCAGGGGCCAAACTATGGCTACACCTTC. It codes for CASSQGPNYGYTF.

The V and J genes are TRBV6-4 and TRBJ2-3; possibly TRBD2 for D (7 bases). CDR1 is MRHNA and CDR2 is SNTAGT in the germline V gene. The V end lost 2 bases, the J end lost 0 bases, and 12 bases lay between the germline ends. The CDR3 sequence is 16 residues long. CDR3 in amino acids: CASSDAGAASTDTQYF. The CDR3 DNA is TGTGCCAGCAGTGACGCGGGGGCAGCCAGCACAGATACGCAGTATTTT.

The chain carries TRBV7-9 and TRBJ1-1; TRBD1 agrees at 10 bases. Trimming took 5 bases from V and 0 from J; bases not matched to a gene: 9. CDR3 size: 17 residues. Germline V CDR1 and CDR2: SEHNR, FQNEAQ (reference sequence). CDR3 sequence: CASSEGQGDYLNTEAFF. CDR3 bases: TGTGCCAGCAGCGAAGGACAGGGGGATTATCTGAACACTGAAGCTTTCTTT.

The CDR3 protein is CASRAGNQPQHF. The CDR3 DNA sequence: TGTGCCAGCAGGGCAGGTAATCAGCCCCAGCATTTT. The chain has TRBV2 and TRBJ1-5; D not resolved. Trimming took 6 bases from V and 4 from J, leaving 7 bases between them. The CDR3 extends over 12 amino acids. Germline V CDR1 and CDR2: SNHLY, FYNNEI.

The chain carries TRBV19 and TRBJ1-2; 11 nucleotides line up with TRBD1. The trim removed 3 bases at V and 2 bases at J, leaving 2 bases unmatched. The CDR3 consists of 15 residues. Germline CDR1 reads LNHDA; CDR2 reads SQIVND (reference sequence). The DNA of the CDR3 is TGTGCCAGTAGTATCGGACAGGGGGCGAACTATGGCTACACCTTC. Translating gives CASSIGQGANYGYTF. Filled out from reference TRBV19 and TRBJ1-2, the complete variable domain reads DGGITQSPKYLFRKEGQNVTLSCEQNLNHDAMYWYRQDPGQGLRLIYYSQIVNDFQKGDIAEGYSVSREKKESFPLTVTSAQKNPTAFYLCASSIGQGANYGYTFGSGTRLTVV.

J is TRBJ1-6 and V is TRBV29-1; D possibly corresponds to TRBD1 (6 bases). Trimming took 7 bases from V and 7 from J, leaving 14 bases between them. This CDR3 is 13 amino acids long. The germline CDR1 and CDR2 sequences are SQVTM and ANQGSEA. In DNA form, the CDR3 reads TGCAGCGCTAAAACAGGGTTCAATTCACCCCTCCACTTT. It codes for CSAKTGFNSPLHF.

There are a few counts of this clone. The chain couples TRBV9 to TRBJ1-1; maybe TRBD1 (5 bases). Trimming shortened V by 0 bases and J by 1 base, and 7 bases separated the two germline ends. CDR1 and CDR2 from the germline V gene are SGDLS and YYNGEE. This CDR3 comprises 14 residues. The CDR3 DNA reads as TGTGCCAGCAGCGTAGGGGGCCCGAACACTGAAGCTTTCTTT. Its protein is CASSVGGPNTEAFF.

V is TRBV10-2 and J is TRBJ2-3, with 7 positions matching TRBD2. The germline V gene encodes CDR1 WSHSY and CDR2 SAAADI. V gave up 7 bases and J gave up 4 bases; unmatched junction bases: 5. CDR3 size: 13 residues. CDR3 bases: TGCGCCAGCACAACTAGCGTCGCAGATACGCAGTATTTT. Encoded protein: CASTTSVADTQYF.

The CDR3 reads CSASRAGTYNEQFF. Here the CDR3 DNA reads TGCAGTGCTAGTCGCGCGGGGACCTACAATGAGCAGTTCTTC. This chain links TRBV20-1 with TRBJ2-1; possible D gene TRBD2, 6 bases. Deletions cut 3 bases from V and 2 bases from J, with 11 bases between. CDR1 is DFQATT and CDR2 is SNEGSKA in the germline V gene (reference sequence). The CDR3 covers 14 residues.

This clone was detected only once. This chain joins TRBV5-5 and TRBJ2-7; 12 nucleotides line up with TRBD2. The CDR3 runs 15 residues. Germline-derived CDR1 and CDR2 are SGHKS and YYEKEE (reference sequence). Losses at the gene ends were 6 bases for V and 4 bases for J; bases not matched to a gene: 8. The CDR3 coding sequence is TGTGCCAGCAAGCTCACTAGCGGGAGGATTTACGAGCAGTACTTC. This encodes CASKLTSGRIYEQYF.

The chain joins TRBV5-1 to TRBJ2-2; 9 nucleotides line up with TRBD2. Germline V gene data show CDR1 as SGHRS and CDR2 as YFSETQ. The CDR3 sequence is 13 residues long. Trimming cost V 6 bases and J 7 bases; bases outside gene matches: 4. CDR3 in amino acids: CASIKREDGELFF. CDR3 nucleotides: TGCGCCAGCATTAAGCGGGAGGACGGGGAGCTGTTTTTT.

V is TRBV19 and J is TRBJ2-4, with D possibly matching TRBD2 (5 bases). There are 14 residues in the CDR3. Looked up from germline, CDR1 is LNHDA and CDR2 is SQIVND (reference sequence). V shed 10 bases and J shed 7 bases, with 20 bases lying between them. This CDR3 is CATEDGGVVNIQYF. For the CDR3, the DNA is TGTGCCACCGAGGACGGAGGCGTTGTCAACATTCAGTACTTC.